The TCR beta chain described here comes from a study of cytomegalovirus exposure and HLA in healthy donors. General study results and limits: For cytomegalovirus status, the classifier reportedly gave diagnoses with high specificity and sensitivity. The productive fraction for most TCR beta V segments was about 87% or about 30% in an earlier analysis. Later analysis showed TCR association rates varying by HLA locus, highest for DRB1 and lowest for HLA-C.

Points on this clone: The antigen is unknown.

Primers for the PCR totalled 60 Vbeta and 13 Jbeta. The data were produced by immunoSEQ multiplex PCR, yet TCRdb's version contains in-frame clones alone and is incomplete. The data contain about 94,000 clones, around 82% of them seen just once; the ten biggest clones take up under 0.8%. Germline V gene lookup returns CDR1 WNHNN and CDR2 SYGVQD (reference sequence). Deletions cut 8 bases from V and 0 bases from J, with 10 bases between. The CDR3 is 13 amino acids. This receptor was identified in a woman aged 55-69 years in good health and CMV-seronegative. V and J are TRBV10-1 and TRBJ1-1, with a possible D match to TRBD1 (5 bases). Material: PBMCs. The CDR3 region is CASSGGMNTEAFF. The CDR3, as DNA: TGCGCCAGCTCGGGGGGTATGAACACTGAAGCTTTCTTT.